This TCR beta chain was identified during a study of CD8 T cells in ankylosing spondylitis (dated by TCRdb to 2015 to 2018). Notes on the research overall: The study profiled T cell receptor beta repertoires in healthy donors and ankylosing spondylitis patients to find disease-linked TCR variants. In total, the full study cohort was made up of roughly 100 healthy donors and some 26 ankylosing spondylitis patients. Peripheral blood samples were taken, and synovial fluid was additionally collected from ankylosing spondylitis patients. General findings and caveats noted by the study authors: The disease-linked clones were reported as significantly enriched in matched synovial fluid samples from ankylosing spondylitis patients. Some motif variants had previously been reported in the synovial fluid and blood of reactive arthritis patients, which suggests shared mechanisms of disease initiation. The disease-linked clones showed a CD8+ phenotype and occurred at relatively low frequencies in peripheral blood. A TCR beta motif of about 8 highly homologous amino acid variants appeared characteristic of blood from ankylosing spondylitis patients.

The instrument given in TCRdb is Illumina HiSeq 2500. Quantitative 5'-RACE with molecular barcodes was used to prepare TCR beta libraries. Concerning the study's data processing: A new computational method, built on a probabilistic model of VDJ rearrangement, was used to identify disease-linked TCR variants. TCRdb applied fastp at Q25 and MiXCR to the public reads, then kept only in-frame beta chains. For every CDR3 protein sequence, its rows merge into one entry that carries the most common genes and DNA. The authors' filters were not applied to this entry. Recorded for this sample are some 840,000 distinct CDR3 sequences; 10% to 15% of them occurred a single time. The top ten clones comprise 0.45% to 0.6% of the sample. The trim is 0 bases for V and 3 bases for J, with a gap of 11 bases between the germline ends. Measured from the cysteine to the phenylalanine, the CDR3 is 15 residues long. The read is trimmed to its CDR3 DNA, 45 bases read in frame from base 1. CDR1 and CDR2 were assigned from the germline V gene as MNHNS and SASEGT.

This clonotype was recorded a few times. Its binding antigen is unknown. Within one base of it there is no much larger clone, and no base qualities were kept. Specimen: blood, either unsorted or a sorted T cell fraction (not recorded which). Recombination joined TRBV6-1 with TRBJ2-5; the D gene cannot be named for sure. This TCR was sampled from a male donor with ankylosing spondylitis. This receptor carries the CDR3 CASSEAQELKETQYF. Here is the DNA: TGTGCCAGCAGTGAAGCGCAAGAGTTAAAAGAGACCCAGTACTTC.